This passage covers 30 T cell receptor beta chains from one sample sequenced in a study of identifying expanded T cells in peripheral blood. The table came from immunoSEQ multiplex PCR; TCRdb's copy has only in-frame clones and leaves some out. The sample contains over 90,000 clones, roughly 90% of which appear only once. Sequenced: blood. The receptors here all came from a person aged 18-70 years in good health.

This chain joins TRBV7-2 and TRBJ1-1; 9 nucleotides align to TRBD1. This CDR3 has 13 amino acids. Losses at the gene ends were 3 bases for V and 4 bases for J; bases not matched to a gene: 0. CDR1 and CDR2 from the germline V gene are SGHTA and FQGNSA. The CDR3: CASSLGQGTEAFF. CDR3 DNA: TGTGCCAGCAGCTTGGGACAGGGCACTGAAGCTTTCTTT.

This clone was picked up a small number of times. The rearrangement joins TRBV2 to TRBJ1-1; a weak D match, TRBD1 (5 bases). This CDR3 is built from 12 residues. Germline V CDR1 and CDR2: SNHLY, FYNNEI. The CDR3 loop reads CAKQGRNTEAFF. The DNA of the CDR3 is TGTGCGAAGCAGGGTAGGAACACTGAAGCTTTCTTT.

The rearrangement uses TRBV18 and TRBJ1-1; weak D call: TRBD1 (6 bases). CDR1 is KGHSH, CDR2 LQKENI, per germline. This CDR3 has 13 amino acids. V gave up 5 bases and J gave up 1 base, with 8 bases separating them. As DNA, the CDR3 is TGTGCCAGCTCAAGGACAGAGAACACTGAAGCTTTCTTT. This sequence encodes CASSRTENTEAFF. Together with reference TRBV18 and TRBJ1-1, the CDR3 gives the full variable domain: NAGVMQNPRHLVRRRGQEARLRCSPMKGHSHVYWYRQLPEEGLKFMVYLQKENIIDESGMPKERFSAEFPKEGPSILRIQQVVRGDSAAYFCASSRTENTEAFFGQGTRLTVV.

This sequence joins TRBV6-6 and TRBJ1-3; D unclear. The CDR3 loop spans 12 amino acids. Trimming removed 7 bases from V and 4 bases from J, with 8 bases in between. From germline, CDR1 is MNHNY and CDR2 SVGAGI (reference sequence). The CDR3 nucleotides read TGTGCCAGCACCTCCTGGGGAAACACCATATATTTT. It translates to CASTSWGNTIYF.

The chain recombines TRBV14 with TRBJ1-2; D is ambiguous. The length of the CDR3 is 13 residues. Germline lookup yields CDR1 SGHDN and CDR2 FVKESK. Trimming took 1 base from V and 8 from J, leaving 11 bases between them. The CDR3 loop is CASSQGRVDGYTF. The CDR3 DNA sequence: TGTGCCAGCAGCCAAGGACGAGTGGACGGCTACACCTTC.

The rearrangement links TRBV11-2 to TRBJ2-7; possible D gene TRBD1, 5 bases. The CDR3 runs to 14 residues. V gave up 5 bases and J gave up 1 base, with 12 bases separating them. From germline, CDR1 is SGHAT and CDR2 FQNNGV. The CDR3 nucleotides read TGTGCCAGCAGCAAAGGACAAGGGTCCTACGAGCAGTACTTC. Translated: CASSKGQGSYEQYF.

This chain uses TRBV7-9 with TRBJ1-2; 10 bases match TRBD1. The J segment lost 0 bases and the V segment lost 5 bases, leaving 6 bases of the junction unmatched. This CDR3 comprises 16 residues. From germline, CDR1 is SEHNR and CDR2 FQNEAQ (reference sequence). Written as DNA, the CDR3 is TGTGCCAGCAGCGTAAGACAGGGGGCAACTAACTATGGCTACACCTTC. As protein: CASSVRQGATNYGYTF.

The chain couples TRBV19 to TRBJ1-3; a possible D gene is TRBD1 (5 bases). The V end was cut by 8 bases, the J end by 0 bases, with 8 bases between. Germline V CDR1 and CDR2: LNHDA, SQIVND (reference sequence). CDR3 length: 13 amino acids. DNA for the CDR3: TGTGCCAGTGCGGGGGTCTCTGGAAACACCATATATTTT. It specifies CASAGVSGNTIYF.

This clone was counted once. V and J are TRBV30 and TRBJ2-4; possible D gene TRBD2, 8 bases. From germline, CDR1 is GTSNPN and CDR2 SVGIG (reference sequence). The CDR3 spans 15 residues. V lost 4 bases and J lost 4, with 17 bases in between. CDR3 bases: TGTGCCTGGACCTACGCGGGGGGACAGAAAAACATTCAGTACTTC. Its translation: CAWTYAGGQKNIQYF. Full variable domain (missing parts from reference TRBV30 and TRBJ2-4): SQTIHQWPATLVQPVGSPLSLECTVEGTSNPNLYWYRQAAGRGLQLLFYSVGIGQISSEVPQNLSASRPQDRQFILSSKKLLLSDSGFYLCAWTYAGGQKNIQYFGAGTRLSVL.

CDR3 residues: CASSLVILMAEFRYGYTF. DNA for the CDR3: TGTGCCAGCAGCTTAGTGATATTAATGGCAGAGTTCCGCTATGGCTACACCTTC. This chain connects TRBV11-3 to TRBJ1-2; D remains unclear. Per the germline V gene, CDR1 is SGHNT and CDR2 is YENEEA. V lost 1 base, J lost 4 bases, and 22 bases lay in between. This CDR3 is built from 18 residues.

This sequence joins TRBV27 and TRBJ2-7; no clear D gene. CDR1 is MNHEY and CDR2 is SMNVEV in the germline V gene (reference sequence). Trimming removed 2 bases at V and 4 bases at J, with 15 bases between. This CDR3 is built from 15 residues. CDR3 sequence reads: CASSLSPSGVYEQYF. As DNA, the CDR3 is TGTGCCAGCAGTTTAAGCCCCTCTGGGGTTTACGAGCAGTACTTC.

The chain employs TRBV6-1 and TRBJ1-2, with no clear D. V lost 0 bases to trimming and J lost 4 bases, with 9 bases between them. In germline, CDR1 is MNHNS, CDR2 SASEGT. The CDR3 consists of 14 residues. The CDR3 sequence: CASSEAGGPYGYTF. DNA for the CDR3: TGTGCCAGCAGTGAAGCGGGCGGACCCTATGGCTACACCTTC.

The V and J genes are TRBV13 and TRBJ2-1, with 15 bases matching TRBD2. V was clipped by 5 bases and J by 9 bases; unmatched bases: 8. The CDR3 is made up of 16 amino acids. The germline gives CDR1 PRHDT, CDR2 FYEKMQ (reference sequence). The CDR3 loop is CASSPTGTSGRIEQFF. CDR3 nucleotides: TGTGCCAGCAGCCCGACCGGGACTAGCGGGAGGATTGAGCAGTTCTTC.

This clone was counted between two and nine times. V usage is TRBV11-2 and J usage is TRBJ2-1, with D possibly matching TRBD1 (5 bases). Per germline, CDR1 SGHAT and CDR2 FQNNGV. This CDR3 has 16 amino acids. V lost 2 bases and J 0 bases, leaving 11 bases between the germline ends. The chain's CDR3 is CASSLRGDSSYNEQFF. The CDR3 coding sequence is TGTGCCAGCAGCTTAAGGGGCGACAGCTCCTACAATGAGCAGTTCTTC.

The chain uses TRBV5-4 and TRBJ1-2; 7 bases are shared with TRBD1. CDR3 length equals 15 residues. Germline-derived CDR1 and CDR2 are SGHNT and YYREEE (reference sequence). Trimming took 3 bases from V and 3 from J; bases not matched to a gene: 8. CDR3 in amino acids: CASSYGGQKDYGYTF. The CDR3 nucleotides read TGTGCCAGCAGCTACGGGGGACAGAAAGACTATGGCTACACCTTC. The full variable domain, rest sourced from reference TRBV5-4 and TRBJ1-2, is ETGVTQSPTHLIKTRGQQVTLRCSSQSGHNTVSWYQQALGQGPQFIFQYYREEENGRGNFPPRFSGLQFPNYSSELNVNALELDDSALYLCASSYGGQKDYGYTFGSGTRLTVV.

This sequence joins TRBV7-2 and TRBJ2-7; D unresolved. The CDR3 length is 13 residues. Germline assignment: CDR1 SGHTA and CDR2 FQGNSA. Deletions cut 5 bases from V and 5 bases from J, with 13 bases between. CDR3 sequence reads: CASSATRGDEQYF. CDR3 sequence (DNA): TGTGCCAGCAGCGCCACCAGAGGAGACGAGCAGTACTTC.

By sample fraction, this clone is medium-sized. The chain has TRBV6-4 and TRBJ2-2; D is perhaps TRBD1 or TRBD2 (5 bases each). This CDR3 is 13 amino acids long. Trimming stripped 3 bases from V and 3 bases from J, with 5 bases between. CDR1 MRHNA and CDR2 SNTAGT come from the germline V gene. CDR3 nucleotide sequence: TGTGCCAGCAGTGAGGGGGACACCGGGGAGCTGTTTTTT. It encodes CASSEGDTGELFF.

The chain recombines TRBV6-5 with TRBJ1-1, with a possible D match to TRBD1 (5 bases). CDR1 MNHEY and CDR2 SVGAGI come from the germline V gene. The V gene lost 0 bases and the J gene lost 0 bases, with 8 bases spanning the gap. This CDR3 spans 15 amino acids. CDR3 nucleotide sequence: TGTGCCAGCAGTTACTCGTGGACACTGAACACTGAAGCTTTCTTT. This sequence encodes CASSYSWTLNTEAFF.

The V call is TRBV19, the J call TRBJ1-1; D unresolved. V lost 4 bases and J lost 1, with 13 bases in between. Germline CDR1 and CDR2: LNHDA and SQIVND (reference sequence). The CDR3 is made up of 15 amino acids. CDR3 residues: CASSTTGWGNTEAFF. DNA for the CDR3: TGTGCCAGTAGTACCACCGGGTGGGGGAACACTGAAGCTTTCTTT.

The rearrangement links TRBV2 to TRBJ1-1; D is uncertain. Trimming took 7 bases from V and 3 from J, leaving 12 bases between them. Germline V gene data show CDR1 as SNHLY and CDR2 as FYNNEI. The CDR3 extends over 13 amino acids. DNA for the CDR3: TGTGCCAGCAAGGATGACTGGGACACTGAAGCTTTCTTT. As protein: CASKDDWDTEAFF.

The chain recombines TRBV14 with TRBJ1-6, with D uncertain. The CDR3 has 13 residues. The V end was cut by 2 bases, the J end by 7 bases, with 6 bases between. Germline CDR1 is SGHDN and CDR2 is FVKESK. CDR3 region: CASSQQGNSPLHF. CDR3 nucleotides: TGTGCCAGCAGCCAACAAGGAAATTCACCCCTCCACTTT.

V is TRBV10-2 and J is TRBJ1-2; D is uncertain. Germline V lookup: CDR1 WSHSY, CDR2 SAAADI. This CDR3 has 12 residues. The V and J ends lost 4 bases and 5 bases respectively, with 8 bases between them. The CDR3 reads CASSGKDYGYTF. Here the CDR3 DNA reads TGCGCCAGCAGTGGAAAGGATTATGGCTACACCTTC.

V gene TRBV29-1 combines with J gene TRBJ2-5; weak D call: TRBD1 (5 bases). CDR3 size: 13 residues. CDR1 SQVTM and CDR2 ANQGSEA come from the germline V gene. Trimming removed 0 bases at V and 4 bases at J, with 9 bases between. The CDR3 sequence: CSVEEGRVETQYF. CDR3 in DNA: TGCAGCGTTGAAGAGGGCAGGGTAGAGACCCAGTACTTC.

The rearrangement uses TRBV7-2 and TRBJ2-7; D may match TRBD1 or TRBD2 (5 bases each). Germline loops: CDR1 SGHTA, CDR2 FQGNSA. This CDR3 is 14 amino acids long. The V and J ends lost 7 bases and 1 base respectively, with 14 bases between them. CDR3 nucleotides: TGTGCCAGCACCCGAGGGGACCAGTCCTACGAGCAGTACTTC. As protein: CASTRGDQSYEQYF. The entire variable domain, with the rest obtained from reference TRBV7-2 and TRBJ2-7, is as follows: GAGVSQSPSNKVTEKGKDVELRCDPISGHTALYWYRQSLGQGLEFLIYFQGNSAPDKSGLPSDRFSAERTGGSVSTLTIQRTQQEDSAVYLCASTRGDQSYEQYFGPGTRLTVT.

V gene TRBV19 combines with J gene TRBJ1-1; perhaps TRBD1 as D (6 bases). Trimming stripped 9 bases from V and 1 base from J, with 9 bases between. The germline V gene has CDR1 LNHDA and CDR2 SQIVND (reference sequence). The CDR3 contains 12 residues. The DNA for the CDR3 is TGTGCCAGCCAACAGGGGAACACTGAAGCTTTCTTT. As protein: CASQQGNTEAFF.

V gene TRBV18 combines with J gene TRBJ2-3; 9 positions match TRBD2. CDR3 length: 20 amino acids. The germline gives CDR1 KGHSH, CDR2 LQKENI. J gave up 4 bases and V 0 bases, and 17 bases lay outside the gene matches. CDR3 protein: CASSPPFLRTSESDPDTQYF. The CDR3 bases are TGTGCCAGCTCACCACCTTTCTTGCGGACTAGCGAGAGTGACCCAGATACGCAGTATTTT. Complete variable domain (other parts from reference TRBV18 and TRBJ2-3): NAGVMQNPRHLVRRRGQEARLRCSPMKGHSHVYWYRQLPEEGLKFMVYLQKENIIDESGMPKERFSAEFPKEGPSILRIQQVVRGDSAAYFCASSPPFLRTSESDPDTQYFGPGTRLTVL.

The rearrangement joins TRBV10-1 to TRBJ2-7, with 9 nucleotides matching TRBD1. After removal of 6 bases from V and 5 bases from J, the junction contained 8 bases not matched to a gene. The germline V gene has CDR1 WNHNN and CDR2 SYGVQD (reference sequence). This CDR3 is 14 amino acids long. CDR3 DNA sequence: TGCGCCAGCAGGCCGGGACAGGGTGACCACGAGCAGTACTTC. This sequence encodes CASRPGQGDHEQYF.

The chain has TRBV7-9 and TRBJ2-4; D is uncertain. The V gene's germline CDR1 is SEHNR and CDR2 FQNEAQ (reference sequence). The CDR3 consists of 13 residues. Trimming stripped 4 bases from V and 0 bases from J, with 4 bases between. CDR3 DNA sequence: TGTGCCAGCAGCTCCTTAGCCAAAAACATTCAGTACTTC. It encodes CASSSLAKNIQYF.

The J gene is TRBJ1-2, the V gene TRBV11-2, with D possibly being TRBD1 (6 bases). Trimming shortened V by 4 bases and J by 4 bases, and 16 bases separated the two germline ends. The germline gives CDR1 SGHAT, CDR2 FQNNGV. CDR3 size: 15 residues. For the CDR3, the DNA is TGTGCCAGCAGCTCCCAGAGGGGGGCGGCCTATGGCTACACCTTC. It yields the protein CASSSQRGAAYGYTF.

The chain uses TRBV5-1 and TRBJ2-3; no definite D call. V gave up 4 bases and J gave up 2 bases, with 14 bases separating them. This CDR3 has 15 amino acids. The germline CDR1 and CDR2 sequences are SGHRS and YFSETQ. CDR3 sequence reads: CASSTQTSSTDTQYF. The CDR3 region has the DNA TGCGCCAGCAGCACCCAAACGAGCTCCACAGATACGCAGTATTTT. Filled out from reference TRBV5-1 and TRBJ2-3, the complete variable domain reads KAGVTQTPRYLIKTRGQQVTLSCSPISGHRSVSWYQQTPGQGLQFLFEYFSETQRNKGNFPGRFSGRQFSNSRSEMNVSTLELGDSALYLCASSTQTSSTDTQYFGPGTRLTVL.